One sample yielded the 16 T cell receptor beta chains listed below, sequenced in a study of vaccination and CD4 T cells after COVID-19. Scientists ran DNA taken from cultured CD4+ T cells through the Oncomine TCR Beta short-read assay for sequencing. TCRdb called the PCR reads again in MiXCR, with one record for every CDR3 protein. The repertoire holds approximately 7,700 distinct CDR3 sequences, approximately 65% seen once, with about 32% in the top ten. Their cognate antigens are unknown. The treatment is: 10-day PBMC culture with coronavirus spike peptide pools or control peptides (ViraFEST assay). Sequenced material: CD4+ T cells from blood, cultured in vitro. The receptors here all came from a human donor who had recovered from COVID-19.

The genes are TRBV24-1 and TRBJ2-2, with D possibly TRBD2 on 7 matching bases. Germline lookup yields CDR1 KGHDR and CDR2 SFDVKD. The CDR3 covers 17 residues. Between the trimmed V and J ends, which lost 1 base and 4 bases, there was a span of 15 bases. CDR3 loop: CATSDFRWGGSTGELFF. The CDR3 nucleotides are TGTGCCACCAGTGATTTCCGGTGGGGGGGCAGCACCGGGGAGCTGTTTTTT.

V and J are TRBV27 and TRBJ1-2; D is uncertain. There are 13 residues in the CDR3. Germline V gene sequence: CDR1 MNHEY, CDR2 SMNVEV (reference sequence). The germline V and J ends were trimmed by 6 bases and 8 bases, with 16 bases remaining between them. CDR3 sequence: CASSQGRLRGYTF. Here the CDR3 DNA reads TGTGCCAGCAGCCAAGGACGTCTTCGGGGCTACACCTTC.

The rearrangement uses TRBV19 and TRBJ1-1; 11 bases fit TRBD1. This CDR3 is 14 amino acids long. The germline V gene encodes CDR1 LNHDA and CDR2 SQIVND (reference sequence). With V trimmed by 9 bases and J by 0 bases, 3 bases remained unmatched. CDR3 protein: CASRTGGMNTEAFF. The CDR3 DNA reads TGTGCCAGCCGGACAGGGGGCATGAACACTGAAGCTTTCTTT.

V is TRBV11-2 and J is TRBJ1-1, with 8 bases identical to TRBD1. The CDR3 covers 16 residues. From germline, CDR1 is SGHAT and CDR2 FQNNGV. V lost 0 bases and J lost 1; bases outside the gene matches: 4. CDR3 in DNA: TGTGCCAGCAGCTTAGATATGGGACAGGAGAACACTGAAGCTTTCTTT. Its translation is CASSLDMGQENTEAFF.

The sample holds a few counts of this clonotype. The chain is built from TRBV7-8 and TRBJ2-7; 8 nucleotides line up with TRBD1. The germline V gene has CDR1 SGHVS and CDR2 FQNEAQ. The CDR3 has 16 amino acids. J lost 0 bases, V lost 2 bases, and 6 bases had no gene match. DNA of the CDR3: TGTGCCAGCAGCTTATTAAGGGGACAGGACTCCTACGAGCAGTACTTC. Translated, it gives CASSLLRGQDSYEQYF.

The V and J genes are TRBV12-3 or TRBV12-4 and TRBJ2-1, with 9 nucleotides matching TRBD2. The CDR3 is 16 amino acids. The junction had 8 bases not matched to a gene; V was cut back by 3 bases and J by 5 bases. The CDR3 nucleotides are TGTGCCAGCAGTTTCCTCCCCGGGACTAGCAACAATGAGCAGTTCTTC. Protein: CASSFLPGTSNNEQFF.

This clonotype occurred a few times. This chain uses TRBV6-1 with TRBJ1-1; TRBD1 matches at 7 bases. After removal of 5 bases from V and 1 base from J, the junction contained 7 bases not matched to a gene. This CDR3 is 15 amino acids long. Germline lookup yields CDR1 MNHNS and CDR2 SASEGT. In DNA form, the CDR3 reads TGTGCCAGCAGTACCCAGGGACAGACGAACACTGAAGCTTTCTTT. Protein product: CASSTQGQTNTEAFF.

This rearrangement joins TRBV5-8 to TRBJ1-2, with 10 bases matching TRBD1. Losses at the gene ends were 4 bases for V and 4 bases for J; bases not matched to a gene: 7. Germline loops: CDR1 SGHTS, CDR2 YDEGEE. The CDR3 sequence is 15 residues long. In DNA, the CDR3 is TGTGCCAGCAGCAGGACAGGGGGAAAAGGCTATGGCTACACCTTC. Translation gives CASSRTGGKGYGYTF.

The genes are TRBV20-1 and TRBJ2-3; D unclear. Germline V gene lookup returns CDR1 DFQATT and CDR2 SNEGSKA (reference sequence). This CDR3 contains 15 residues. CDR3 loop: CSARDLIAAADTQYF. The DNA of the CDR3 is TGCAGCGCCCGAGACTTGATCGCGGCCGCAGATACGCAGTATTTT.

The chain couples TRBV7-8 to TRBJ2-2; maybe TRBD1 (6 bases). The CDR3 totals 14 residues. CDR1 is SGHVS and CDR2 is FQNEAQ in the germline V gene. Trimming took off 2 bases at V and 6 bases at J, with 10 bases between the two ends. The CDR3 is CASSLPYRAGELFF. CDR3 DNA: TGTGCCAGCAGCTTACCCTACAGGGCCGGGGAGCTGTTTTTT. Supplemented by reference TRBV7-8 and TRBJ2-2, the full variable domain reads GAGVSQSPRYKVAKRGQDVALRCDPISGHVSLFWYQQALGQGPEFLTYFQNEAQLDKSGLPSDRFFAERPEGSVSTLKIQRTQQEDSAVYLCASSLPYRAGELFFGEGSRLTVL.

This clonotype was counted only a few times. The chain is built from TRBV7-2 and TRBJ2-5, with TRBD2 identical over 13 bases. CDR3 size: 16 residues. Losses at the gene ends were 3 bases for V and 3 bases for J; bases not matched to a gene: 4. From germline, CDR1 is SGHTA and CDR2 FQGNSA. The CDR3 loop is CASSLAGTSGEETQYF. As DNA, the CDR3 is TGTGCCAGCAGCTTGGCCGGGACTAGCGGGGAAGAGACCCAGTACTTC.

This clonotype has more than one count but fewer than ten. The rearrangement links TRBV6-2 or TRBV6-3 to TRBJ2-5, with 7 positions matching TRBD1. Germline V gene lookup returns CDR1 MNHEY and CDR2 SVGEGT. Trimming cost V 0 bases and J 0 bases; bases outside gene matches: 1. The CDR3 is 15 amino acids. The chain's CDR3 is CASSYSGTDQETQYF. CDR3 DNA sequence: TGTGCCAGCAGTTACTCGGGGACAGACCAAGAGACCCAGTACTTC.

The rearrangement uses TRBV20-1 and TRBJ2-3; D tentatively reads TRBD1 or TRBD2 (5 bases each). The V end lost 0 bases, the J end lost 6 bases, and 19 bases lay between the germline ends. Germline lookup yields CDR1 DFQATT and CDR2 SNEGSKA (reference sequence). The CDR3 is 16 amino acids. CDR3 protein: CSARDRWGRNVDTQYF. CDR3 in DNA: TGCAGTGCTAGAGACCGTTGGGGGAGAAACGTCGATACGCAGTATTTT.

The chain couples TRBV12-3 or TRBV12-4 to TRBJ2-7; D might be TRBD2 (6 bases). Trimming left V 1 base short and J 0 bases short, with 16 bases between. The CDR3 runs to 17 residues. The CDR3 sequence: CASSLVWRGTPSYEQYF. CDR3 nucleotide sequence: TGTGCCAGCAGTTTAGTTTGGAGGGGAACCCCCTCCTACGAGCAGTACTTC.

The V and J genes are TRBV6-1 and TRBJ2-7, with D unclear. The CDR3 runs 14 residues. Trimming pared 6 bases from V and 2 bases from J, leaving 14 bases between. Germline assignment: CDR1 MNHNS and CDR2 SASEGT. The CDR3 is CASSAHRWTYEQYF. CDR3 in DNA: TGTGCCAGCAGCGCCCACCGCTGGACCTACGAGCAGTACTTC.

The sample holds one count of this clonotype. CDR3 DNA: TGTGCCGGGACCGGGACATCCTACTATGGCTACACCTTC. Translating gives CAGTGTSYYGYTF. This chain links TRBV30 with TRBJ1-2; tentatively, D is TRBD1 (6 bases). Germline lookup yields CDR1 GTSNPN and CDR2 SVGIG (reference sequence). Between the trimmed V and J ends, which lost 8 bases and 3 bases, there was a span of 16 bases. This CDR3 has 13 residues. Filled out from reference TRBV30 and TRBJ1-2, the complete variable domain reads SQTIHQWPATLVQPVGSPLSLECTVEGTSNPNLYWYRQAAGRGLQLLFYSVGIGQISSEVPQNLSASRPQDRQFILSSKKLLLSDSGFYLCAGTGTSYYGYTFGSGTRLTVV.